The T cell receptor (beta chain) described here comes from a study of shared clonotypes between healthy human individuals. Sequencing was at deep level. The assay was immunoSEQ multiplex PCR, and TCRdb's table has in-frame clones only and misses some. The repertoire has around 990,000 clones, approximately 80% of them found once; the top ten carry approximately 0.9%. All participating donors were Caucasian adults from Nashville, Tennessee. Whole-study results and caveats: Non-shared clonotypes had lower generation probabilities than those shared by all four donors. As a rule, naive subsets had a larger estimated richness than memory subsets.

The CDR3 spans 13 residues. The germline V gene encodes CDR1 SQVTM and CDR2 ANQGSEA. With 7 bases removed from V and 1 base from J, the gap between germline ends came to 13 bases. In regard to this clone: Antigen: not known.

The receptor was isolated from a man aged 18 to 29 in good health. Some clones in this sample may be carry-over from other donors' samples. Sequenced sample: memory CD4+ T cells from PBMCs. Noted subset: CD45RA-negative fraction. The rearrangement joins TRBV29-1 to TRBJ1-1; the D gene is possibly TRBD1 (6 bases). The CDR3 spells CSASGQPNTEAFF. CDR3 bases: TGCAGCGCTTCCGGACAGCCGAACACTGAAGCTTTCTTT.